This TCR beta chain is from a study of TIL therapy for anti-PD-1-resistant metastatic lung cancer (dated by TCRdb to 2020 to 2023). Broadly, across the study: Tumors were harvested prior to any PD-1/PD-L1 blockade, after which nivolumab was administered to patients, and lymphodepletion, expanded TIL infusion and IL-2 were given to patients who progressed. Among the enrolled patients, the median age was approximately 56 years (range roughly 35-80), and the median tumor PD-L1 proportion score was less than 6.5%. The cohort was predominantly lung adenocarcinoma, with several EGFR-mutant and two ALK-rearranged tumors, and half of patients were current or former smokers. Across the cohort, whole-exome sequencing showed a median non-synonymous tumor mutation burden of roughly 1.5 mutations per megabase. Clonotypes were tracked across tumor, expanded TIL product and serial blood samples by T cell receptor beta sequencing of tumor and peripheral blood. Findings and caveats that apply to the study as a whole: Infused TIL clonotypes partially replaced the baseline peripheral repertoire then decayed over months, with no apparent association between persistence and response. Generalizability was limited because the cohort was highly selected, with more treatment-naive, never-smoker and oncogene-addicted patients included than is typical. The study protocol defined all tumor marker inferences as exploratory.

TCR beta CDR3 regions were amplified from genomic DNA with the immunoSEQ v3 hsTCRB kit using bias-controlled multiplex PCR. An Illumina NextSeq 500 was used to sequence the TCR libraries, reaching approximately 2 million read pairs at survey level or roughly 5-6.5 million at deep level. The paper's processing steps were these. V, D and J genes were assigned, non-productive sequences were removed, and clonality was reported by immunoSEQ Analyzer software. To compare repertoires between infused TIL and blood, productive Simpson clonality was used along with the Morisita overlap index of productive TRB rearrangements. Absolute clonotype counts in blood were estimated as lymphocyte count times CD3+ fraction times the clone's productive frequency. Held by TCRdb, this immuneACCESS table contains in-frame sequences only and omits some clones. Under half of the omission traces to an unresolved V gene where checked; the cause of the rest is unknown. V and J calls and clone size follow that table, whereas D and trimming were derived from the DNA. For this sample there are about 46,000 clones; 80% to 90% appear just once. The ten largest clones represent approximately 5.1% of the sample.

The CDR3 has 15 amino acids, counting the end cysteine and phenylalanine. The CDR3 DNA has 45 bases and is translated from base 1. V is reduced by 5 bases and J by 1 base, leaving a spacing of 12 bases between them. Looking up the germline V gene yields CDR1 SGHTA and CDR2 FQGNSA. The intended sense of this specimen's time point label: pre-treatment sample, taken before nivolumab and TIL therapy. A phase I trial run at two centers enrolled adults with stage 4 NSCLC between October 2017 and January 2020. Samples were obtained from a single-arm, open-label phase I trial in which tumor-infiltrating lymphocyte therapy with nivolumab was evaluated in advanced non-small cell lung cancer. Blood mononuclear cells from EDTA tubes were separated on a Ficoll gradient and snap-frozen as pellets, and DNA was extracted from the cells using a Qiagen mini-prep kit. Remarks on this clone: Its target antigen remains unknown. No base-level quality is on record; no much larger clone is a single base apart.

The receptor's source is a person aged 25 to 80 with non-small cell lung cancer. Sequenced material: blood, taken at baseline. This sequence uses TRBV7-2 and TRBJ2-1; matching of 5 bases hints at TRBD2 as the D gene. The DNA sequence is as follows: TGTGCCAGCAGCCTAAGCGGCCCATCCTACAATGAGCAGTTCTTC. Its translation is CASSLSGPSYNEQFF. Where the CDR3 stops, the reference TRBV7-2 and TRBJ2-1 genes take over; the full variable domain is GAGVSQSPSNKVTEKGKDVELRCDPISGHTALYWYRQSLGQGLEFLIYFQGNSAPDKSGLPSDRFSAERTGGSVSTLTIQRTQQEDSAVYLCASSLSGPSYNEQFFGPGTRLTVL.